The present T cell receptor beta chain was sequenced within a study of blood T cell repertoires in COVID-19. In the study overall: Collection of acute and convalescent COVID-19 samples took place in the United States, Italy and Spain. Sources were T cells, B-cell-depleted T cells, or PBMCs; the material itself was cDNA or gDNA.

The CDR3 sequence is 15 residues long. Germline V gives CDR1 MDHEN, CDR2 SYDVKM. Trimming stripped 6 bases from V and 1 base from J, with 16 bases between. Authors' processing steps: Amplification from reference gene primers served as the basis for estimated nucleated cell counts. Measured with immunoSEQ multiplex PCR; TCRdb has only the in-frame clones, and not every one. V and J calls and clone size come straight from that table; D and trimming were deduced from the DNA. The sample gives roughly 110,000 clones, around 90% of which show up once; less than 1.5% is in the top ten. The sequencing input was peripheral blood. The sequence came from a woman aged 25 to 45 with acute or convalescent COVID-19. This chain connects TRBV28 to TRBJ2-7; TRBD2 might be the D (5 bases). The CDR3: CASSKTSLASYEQYF. Here the CDR3 DNA reads TGTGCCAGCAGCAAAACTAGTCTCGCGTCCTACGAGCAGTACTTC. Combining the CDR3 with reference TRBV28 and TRBJ2-7 gives the whole variable domain DVKVTQSSRYLVKRTGEKVFLECVQDMDHENMFWYRQDPGLGLRLIYFSYDVKMKEKGDIPEGYSVSREKKERFSLILESASTNQTSMYLCASSKTSLASYEQYFGPGTRLTVT.